A selection of T cell receptor beta chains follows, all from one sample in a study of cytomegalovirus exposure and HLA in healthy donors. Clones were read by immunoSEQ multiplex PCR, and TCRdb kept only the in-frame ones, dropping some. Of a few hundred thousand clones in the sample, around 91% are singletons; the top ten hold 0.35% to 0.4%. The sequenced sample consisted of PBMCs. The origin of the receptors is a woman younger than 35 in good health and CMV-seronegative. The CDR3 runs from the conserved cysteine through the conserved F or W. The D gene is left open where the match is weak. Size values are once, few and many counts, or a class for expanded clones, and some rows have none.

v_gene	d_gene	abundance	j_gene	len	CDR3nt	CDR3aa
TRBV10-2	TRBD1	NA	TRBJ1-5	15	TGCGCCAGCAGTGATGCAACAGGGGGAAATCAGCCCCAGCATTTT	CASSDATGGNQPQHF
TRBV7-9	NA	NA	TRBJ2-7	13	TGTGCCAGCAGCCATGGGGTCGGGGGCGAGCAGTACTTC	CASSHGVGGEQYF
TRBV4-1	NA	NA	TRBJ2-1	15	TGCGCCAGCAGCCAAGATCCCGGGATCTACAATGAGCAGTTCTTC	CASSQDPGIYNEQFF
TRBV18	TRBD1	NA	TRBJ1-3	16	TGTGCCAGCTCACCACCTGACAGGGCCTCTGGAAACACCATATATTTT	CASSPPDRASGNTIYF
TRBV27	TRBD2	NA	TRBJ2-3	14	TGTGCCAGCAGTTGGACTAGCGGGGGGGATACGCAGTATTTT	CASSWTSGGDTQYF
TRBV4-2	NA	NA	TRBJ1-2	19	TGTGCCAGCAGCCAAGATAATATTTACCTGGACAGCGCTAACTATGGCTACACCTTC	CASSQDNIYLDSANYGYTF
TRBV5-1	TRBD1	NA	TRBJ1-1	15	TGCGCCAGCAGCAGGGGGACAGGTGGGAACACTGAAGCTTTCTTT	CASSRGTGGNTEAFF
TRBV7-9	NA	NA	TRBJ2-2	15	TGTGCCAGCAGCCACAGGCGATCGAACACCGGGGAGCTGTTTTTT	CASSHRRSNTGELFF
TRBV13	NA	once	TRBJ2-2	16	TGTGCCAGCAGCTTGCAAGGACAGATCTTTGCCGGGGAGCTGTTTTTT	CASSLQGQIFAGELFF
TRBV4-2	NA	NA	TRBJ1-1	14	TGTGCCATTAAATCGGGGGAATCGAACACTGAAGCTTTCTTT	CAIKSGESNTEAFF
TRBV18	NA	once	TRBJ2-3	16	TGTGCCAGCTCACCACTGAAGGGGCAGACCAGAGATACGCAGTATTTT	CASSPLKGQTRDTQYF
TRBV5-6	TRBD1	NA	TRBJ1-6	15	TGTGCCAGCAGCCCCCCGGACAGGATTAATTCACCCCTCCACTTT	CASSPPDRINSPLHF
TRBV11-3	NA	NA	TRBJ2-1	13	TGTGCCAGCAGCGCTGACCAGCGTGGCGAGCAGTTCTTC	CASSADQRGEQFF
TRBV5-1	NA	NA	TRBJ2-1	14	TGCGCCAGCAGCTTGGCCGGGTCCTACAATGAGCAGTTCTTC	CASSLAGSYNEQFF
TRBV28	NA	once	TRBJ2-2	14	TGTGCCAGCAGTTTGGGGGCCGGAACCGGGGAGCTGTTTTTT	CASSLGAGTGELFF
TRBV6-5	TRBD1	NA	TRBJ2-1	15	TGTGCCAGCAGTTTCGGGACAGAGGGCTACAATGAGCAGTTCTTC	CASSFGTEGYNEQFF
TRBV7-9	NA	NA	TRBJ2-7	14	TGTGCCAGCAGCCGGTCTGACAGACCTCTCGAGCAGTACTTC	CASSRSDRPLEQYF
TRBV28	TRBD1	NA	TRBJ2-7	17	TGTGCCAGCAGTTTATGGGCATCGGGACAGGGAGCCTACGAGCAGTACTTC	CASSLWASGQGAYEQYF
TRBV30	NA	NA	TRBJ1-1	18	TGTGCCTGGAATGGCTTACAGGCAAAGTTAGGGGTTAACACTGAAGCTTTCTTT	CAWNGLQAKLGVNTEAFF
TRBV28	TRBD1	NA	TRBJ1-2	13	TGTGCCAGCAGTTGGACAGGGAAGCTGGGCTACACCTTC	CASSWTGKLGYTF
TRBV5-1	NA	NA	TRBJ2-7	14	TGCGCCAGCAGCTTCGGCGCAGGGGGGTTTGAGCAGTACTTC	CASSFGAGGFEQYF
TRBV7-6	TRBD1	NA	TRBJ1-2	14	TGTGCCAGCAGCTCCCTTACAGGGGACCGTGGCTACACCTTC	CASSSLTGDRGYTF
TRBV11-2	NA	NA	TRBJ2-3	16	TGTGCCAGCAGCTTAAATCGGGGGGCCCTTTCAGATACGCAGTATTTT	CASSLNRGALSDTQYF
TRBV6-6	NA	NA	TRBJ1-5	15	TGTGCCAGCAGTTACTCGCGACAGGCCAATCAGCCCCAGCATTTT	CASSYSRQANQPQHF
TRBV25-1	TRBD1	NA	TRBJ1-4	15	TGTGCCAGCAGTGGGGTGGGACAGGCGGATGAAAAACTGTTTTTT	CASSGVGQADEKLFF
TRBV28	TRBD1	NA	TRBJ2-2	17	TGTGCCAGCAGTTTGGCTGGGTGGGGACAGGGTGCCGGGGAGCTGTTTTTT	CASSLAGWGQGAGELFF
TRBV5-1	TRBD1	NA	TRBJ2-7	16	TGCGCCAGCAGCACAAACCAGGGACAGTATCCATACGAGCAGTACTTC	CASSTNQGQYPYEQYF
TRBV19	TRBD1	NA	TRBJ1-2	13	TGTGCCAGTAATACAGGGGACCCCTATGGCTACACCTTC	CASNTGDPYGYTF
TRBV4-3	NA	NA	TRBJ2-1	14	TGCGCCAGCAGCCAAGACCCCCCCTCGAATGAGCAGTTCTTC	CASSQDPPSNEQFF
TRBV9	NA	few	TRBJ1-2	13	TGTGCCAGCAGCGCGACCGGGATCTATGGCTACACCTTC	CASSATGIYGYTF
TRBV4-2	TRBD2	NA	TRBJ2-3	16	TGTGCCAGCAGCCAAGCGGGGGGGCCCCCCACAGATACGCAGTATTTT	CASSQAGGPPTDTQYF
TRBV4-1	TRBD1	NA	TRBJ1-4	16	TGCGCCAGCAGACCCGGACAGGGCACAACTAATGAAAAACTGTTTTTT	CASRPGQGTTNEKLFF
TRBV25-1	TRBD1	NA	TRBJ1-1	15	TGTGCCAGCAGTGACCCATCCACAGGGGAAGCAGGAGCTTTCTTT	CASSDPSTGEAGAFF
TRBV6-1	TRBD2	few	TRBJ2-7	15	TGTGCCAGCAGTGAAGCTAGCGGGGGGGCCTACGAGCAGTACTTC	CASSEASGGAYEQYF
TRBV12-5	NA	NA	TRBJ2-2	12	TGTGCTAGTGGTTTGCGGACCGGGGAGCTGTTTTTT	CASGLRTGELFF
TRBV9	NA	NA	TRBJ1-5	13	TGTGCCAGCAGCCGGAGGAGCAATCAGCCCCAGCATTTT	CASSRRSNQPQHF
TRBV9	TRBD1	NA	TRBJ1-5	16	TGTGCCAGCAGCGATGACGGGGGGACAGGGGGACAGCCCCAGCATTTT	CASSDDGGTGGQPQHF
TRBV6-5	TRBD1	NA	TRBJ2-2	14	TGTGCCAGCACTGACAGGGGGCTTACCGGGGAGCTGTTTTTT	CASTDRGLTGELFF
TRBV5-1	TRBD1	NA	TRBJ1-6	21	TGCGCCAGCAGCTCTTCGCTGACCGGGACAGGGTGGCCTACGGATAATTCACCCCTCCACTTT	CASSSSLTGTGWPTDNSPLHF
TRBV28	TRBD1	NA	TRBJ1-1	12	TGTGCCACCACGTTGACAGGGACTGAAGCTTTCTTT	CATTLTGTEAFF
TRBV5-4	NA	NA	TRBJ1-1	12	TGTGCCAGCAGCCAGGGGAAGGGGAAAGCTTTCTTT	CASSQGKGKAFF
TRBV29-1	NA	NA	TRBJ2-6	16	TGCAGCGTACGGGACAGCGGGTTCTCTGGGGCCAACGTCCTGACTTTC	CSVRDSGFSGANVLTF